This is a list of T cell receptor beta chains from one sample in a study of OX40 agonist ivuxolimab in advanced cancers. Repertoires were generated with immunoSEQ multiplex PCR, while TCRdb's copy carries only in-frame clones and drops some. This sample has just under 80,000 clones, with roughly 90% found just once. The material was CD4+ or CD8+ T cells sorted from blood, obtained in a trial of the OX40 agonist ivuxolimab. Receptors originate from an adult with an advanced solid tumor such as melanoma, head and neck, liver or kidney cancer. CDR3s include the opening cysteine and the closing phenylalanine or tryptophan. D genes are given only for firm matches. Only some rows state a clone size, as once, few, many or a class for expanded clones.

D,J,size,V,CDR3,DNA
TRBD1,TRBJ2-7,once,TRBV5-1,CASSLGQGLYEQYF,TGCGCCAGCAGCCTGGGACAGGGGCTCTACGAGCAGTACTTC
NA,TRBJ2-1,NA,TRBV10-2,CASLADQLYNEQFF,TGCGCCAGTCTGGCCGATCAGTTGTACAATGAGCAGTTCTTC
TRBD2,TRBJ2-3,NA,TRBV6-5,CASRRTSGTDTQYF,TGTGCCAGCAGGCGGACTAGCGGCACAGATACGCAGTATTTT
NA,TRBJ2-7,NA,TRBV27,CASSLKASGRNGYEQYF,TGTGCCAGCAGTTTAAAGGCGTCGGGACGGAACGGCTACGAGCAGTACTTC
TRBD1,TRBJ2-7,NA,TRBV5-7,CASRSGFGTGKIYEQYF,TGTGCCAGCAGATCGGGTTTTGGGACAGGAAAAATCTACGAGCAGTACTTC
TRBD1,TRBJ1-2,NA,TRBV19,CASKGTGMYGYTF,TGTGCCAGTAAGGGGACAGGTATGTATGGCTACACCTTC
NA,TRBJ2-7,NA,TRBV27,CASSPGVGYEQYF,TGTGCCAGCAGTCCAGGGGTCGGGTACGAGCAGTACTTC
NA,TRBJ2-7,NA,TRBV28,CASSTTTPYEQYF,TGTGCCAGCAGCACAACCACACCCTACGAGCAGTACTTC
TRBD1,TRBJ1-1,NA,TRBV4-1,CASSHGDRRYTEAFF,TGCGCCAGCAGCCACGGGGACAGGAGATACACTGAAGCTTTCTTT
NA,TRBJ2-5,NA,TRBV7-9,CASSLAITGGDQETQYF,TGTGCCAGCAGCTTAGCGATAACAGGTGGGGACCAGGAGACCCAGTACTTC
TRBD1,TRBJ2-7,NA,TRBV27,CASKLQGALLSYEQYF,TGTGCCAGCAAGCTACAGGGGGCCCTCCTTTCCTACGAGCAGTACTTC
TRBD2,TRBJ2-1,once,TRBV5-4,CASSRTSGSSYNEQFF,TGTGCCAGCAGCAGGACTAGCGGGAGCTCCTACAATGAGCAGTTCTTC
NA,TRBJ2-7,NA,TRBV19,CASSMVGRGYEQYF,TGTGCCAGTAGTATGGTAGGGAGAGGGTACGAGCAGTACTTC
TRBD2,TRBJ2-1,NA,TRBV9,CASSPSLTSGIRDEQFF,TGTGCCAGCAGCCCATCCTTGACTAGCGGGATTCGGGATGAGCAGTTCTTC
TRBD2,TRBJ2-2,NA,TRBV27,CASSFGSGSAGELFF,TGTGCCAGCAGTTTCGGTAGCGGGAGTGCCGGGGAGCTGTTTTTT
NA,TRBJ2-1,NA,TRBV7-6,CASSLGMDNEQFF,TGTGCCAGCAGCCTCGGGATGGACAATGAGCAGTTCTTC
NA,TRBJ2-2,NA,TRBV11-3,CASSARSAPNTGELFF,TGTGCCAGCAGCGCCCGTTCAGCGCCGAACACCGGGGAGCTGTTTTTT
TRBD1,TRBJ1-2,NA,TRBV2,CASIRTGDGYTF,TGTGCCAGCATCCGGACAGGGGATGGCTACACCTTC
NA,TRBJ1-4,NA,TRBV18,CASSPTYATNEKLFF,TGTGCCAGCTCACCAACATACGCAACTAATGAAAAACTGTTTTTT
TRBD2,TRBJ2-1,NA,TRBV19,CASSRAGGSYNEQFF,TGTGCCAGTAGTAGAGCGGGAGGGTCCTACAATGAGCAGTTCTTC
NA,TRBJ2-7,NA,TRBV11-2,CASSPHQGPYEQYF,TGTGCCAGCAGCCCTCACCAAGGACCCTACGAGCAGTACTTC
TRBD1,TRBJ1-5,NA,TRBV5-1,CASSPQTGGQPQHF,TGCGCCAGCAGCCCTCAGACAGGGGGTCAGCCCCAGCATTTT
NA,TRBJ2-3,NA,TRBV5-5,CASRLGWATTDTQYF,TGTGCCAGCAGGCTCGGGTGGGCTACCACAGATACGCAGTATTTT
NA,TRBJ2-7,NA,TRBV30,CAWSAQGGHEQYF,TGTGCCTGGAGTGCACAGGGAGGCCACGAGCAGTACTTC
NA,TRBJ1-4,NA,TRBV5-1,CASSFPGEKLFF,TGCGCCAGCAGCTTTCCAGGGGAAAAACTGTTTTTT
NA,TRBJ2-7,NA,TRBV14,CASSLGQRDYEQYF,TGTGCCAGCAGTCTAGGACAGAGAGACTACGAGCAGTACTTC
NA,TRBJ2-1,NA,TRBV27,CASSLKARLGYNEQFF,TGTGCCAGCAGTCTGAAAGCGCGACTAGGCTACAATGAGCAGTTCTTC
TRBD1,TRBJ1-2,NA,TRBV5-1,CASSLEGTGMGGYTF,TGCGCCAGCAGCTTGGAAGGGACAGGGATGGGTGGCTACACCTTC
NA,TRBJ1-1,NA,TRBV2,CASSFTGVNTEAFF,TGTGCCAGCAGTTTCACGGGAGTTAACACTGAAGCTTTCTTT
NA,TRBJ1-4,NA,TRBV5-5,CASSLLGRGEKLFF,TGTGCCAGCAGCTTGTTGGGGAGGGGAGAAAAACTGTTTTTT
NA,TRBJ2-3,NA,TRBV6-1,CASSRGQPSTDTQYF,TGTGCCAGCAGCAGGGGACAACCTAGCACAGATACGCAGTATTTT
TRBD1,TRBJ2-6,NA,TRBV14,CASSHRGLGANVLTF,TGTGCCAGCAGCCACAGGGGGCTTGGGGCCAACGTCCTGACTTTC
NA,TRBJ2-1,once,TRBV15,CATSRDLASSYNEQFF,TGTGCCACCAGCAGAGATCTGGCTAGTTCTTACAATGAGCAGTTCTTC
NA,TRBJ1-1,NA,TRBV6-5,CASTGTPSTSTEAFF,TGTGCCAGTACCGGGACACCCTCAACCAGCACTGAAGCTTTCTTT
NA,TRBJ1-1,NA,TRBV27,CASSPTGLNTEAFF,TGTGCCAGCAGTCCTACAGGGCTAAACACTGAAGCTTTCTTT
NA,TRBJ1-1,NA,TRBV18,CASYQKTTSGTEAFF,TGTGCCAGCTATCAAAAAACGACTTCGGGGACTGAAGCTTTCTTT
NA,TRBJ2-2,NA,TRBV5-1,CASSLPAGGTGELFF,TGCGCCAGCAGCTTGCCCGCCGGGGGCACCGGGGAGCTGTTTTTT